This TCR beta chain was recovered during a study of cytomegalovirus exposure and HLA in healthy donors. Worth noting for this clone: What it recognizes is unknown.

PCR used 60 Vbeta primers and 13 Jbeta primers. Profiling relied on immunoSEQ multiplex PCR, and the TCRdb table lists in-frame clones only, not all of them. The sample records 160,000 or so clones, around 83% being singletons. V was shortened by 3 bases and J by 2 bases, with 14 bases between the two germline ends. The CDR3 runs to 16 residues. Germline lookup yields CDR1 KGHSH and CDR2 LQKENI. Whole-study results and caveats: Exclusion as indistinguishable affected some V segments, including TRBV6-2 and TRBV6-3. Reports described diagnosis of cytomegalovirus status by the classifier as highly specific and sensitive.

The V and J genes are TRBV18 and TRBJ2-1, with D maybe TRBD1 (6 bases). The specimen sequenced was PBMCs. The receptor's source is a male donor in good health and CMV-seropositive. In DNA form, the CDR3 reads TGTGCCAGCTCACCCAGACGGACAGATACCTACAATGAGCAGTTCTTC. It encodes CASSPRRTDTYNEQFF. Together with reference TRBV18 and TRBJ2-1, the CDR3 gives the full variable domain: NAGVMQNPRHLVRRRGQEARLRCSPMKGHSHVYWYRQLPEEGLKFMVYLQKENIIDESGMPKERFSAEFPKEGPSILRIQQVVRGDSAAYFCASSPRRTDTYNEQFFGPGTRLTVL.